One and the same sample provided the 26 T cell receptor beta chains below, sequenced in a study of graft-versus-host responses after intestinal transplantation. Sequencing used immunoSEQ multiplex PCR; TCRdb keeps in-frame clones, though not all of them. The table records fewer than 75,000 clones, about 87% of them present only once. Sequenced material: PBMCs, taken 26 days after transplant. The receptors originated from a human patient who received an intestinal transplant, so some T cells may come from the graft donor.

The gene calls are TRBV5-1 and TRBJ2-5; 7 bases fit TRBD2. This CDR3 has 16 residues. V lost 4 bases, J lost 2 bases, and 11 bases stayed unmatched. Germline V gene sequence: CDR1 SGHRS, CDR2 YFSETQ. The CDR3 is CASSASRGDGQETQYF. In nucleotides, the CDR3 is TGCGCCAGCAGCGCCTCTCGGGGGGACGGGCAAGAGACCCAGTACTTC.

V is TRBV11-2 and J is TRBJ2-7; a possible D gene is TRBD1 (6 bases). Germline loops: CDR1 SGHAT, CDR2 FQNNGV. Trimming left V 1 base short and J 4 bases short, with 14 bases between. The CDR3 runs 15 residues. CDR3 sequence (DNA): TGTGCCAGCAGCTTAGTTATGGACAGAGAGTACGAGCAGTACGTC. This encodes CASSLVMDREYEQYV.

This chain uses TRBV4-1 with TRBJ1-1; D is ambiguous. Trimming stripped 3 bases from V and 5 bases from J, with 10 bases between. The CDR3 sequence is 13 residues long. Germline-derived CDR1 and CDR2 are MGHRA and YSYEKL. The CDR3 DNA reads TGCGCCAGCAGCCAGTCCGGGAGGACTGAAGCTTTCTTT. Protein: CASSQSGRTEAFF.

V and J are TRBV6-4 and TRBJ1-6, with TRBD1 identical over 7 bases. CDR3 size: 14 residues. The V and J ends lost 2 bases and 7 bases, in that order; junction bases with no gene match: 2. Germline-derived CDR1 and CDR2 are MRHNA and SNTAGT. The CDR3 sequence is CASSDGTANSPLHF. The DNA for the CDR3 is TGTGCCAGCAGTGACGGGACAGCCAATTCACCCCTCCACTTT.

The chain uses TRBV6-5 and TRBJ2-1, with TRBD2 matching over 14 bases. J lost 10 bases, V lost 2 bases, and 4 bases had no gene match. The germline V gene encodes CDR1 MNHEY and CDR2 SVGAGI. CDR3 length equals 15 residues. Here the CDR3 reads CASSYGGLAGVEQFF. CDR3 sequence (DNA): TGTGCCAGCAGTTACGGGGGACTAGCGGGAGTCGAGCAGTTCTTC.

The rearrangement joins TRBV7-6 to TRBJ2-2; TRBD2 matches at 13 bases. This CDR3 comprises 18 residues. The trim removed 5 bases at V and 6 bases at J, leaving 12 bases unmatched. Germline V CDR1 and CDR2: SGHVS, FNYEAQ. The CDR3 coding sequence is TGTGCCAGCAGCCATGGACTAGCGGGGGACATCTGGCCCGGGGAGCTGTTTTTT. It translates to CASSHGLAGDIWPGELFF.

The rearrangement links TRBV27 to TRBJ1-4, with a possible D match to TRBD1 (6 bases). This CDR3 is built from 16 residues. The V end lost 2 bases, the J end lost 8 bases, and 18 bases lay between the germline ends. CDR1 is MNHEY, CDR2 SMNVEV, per germline (reference sequence). CDR3 bases: TGTGCCAGCAGTTTAAGTGGGGGGGCCGCGAAGGAAAAACTGTTTTTT. Translating gives CASSLSGGAAKEKLFF.

The CDR3 nucleotides are TGTGCCAGCAGCCCTGGGGGACTAGCGGGAGGCGAGCAGTTCTTC. Its protein is CASSPGGLAGGEQFF. The V gene is TRBV7-3, the J gene TRBJ2-1, with 15 bases aligning to TRBD2. The junction had 6 bases not matched to a gene; V was cut back by 5 bases and J by 10 bases. Germline CDR1 is SGHTA and CDR2 is FQGTGA. This CDR3 has 15 amino acids.

The chain joins TRBV5-1 to TRBJ1-4, with 8 nucleotides matching TRBD1. In germline, CDR1 is SGHRS, CDR2 YFSETQ. After removal of 4 bases from V and 10 bases from J, the junction contained 18 bases not matched to a gene. The CDR3 runs 17 residues. The CDR3 DNA reads as TGCGCCAGCAGCCTTCGGACAGGGTTGTCGGGACGTGGAAAACTGTTTTTT. Amino acid sequence: CASSLRTGLSGRGKLFF.

A single count supports this clone. The V call is TRBV4-1, the J call TRBJ1-3; D is perhaps TRBD1 (5 bases). V dropped 8 bases and J dropped 4 bases, with 12 bases sitting between them. CDR1 is MGHRA, CDR2 YSYEKL, per germline. This CDR3 is built from 13 residues. CDR3 loop: CASLGGSGNTIYF. DNA of the CDR3: TGCGCCAGCCTCGGGGGGAGCGGAAACACCATATATTTT.

This clone has only a few counts. The rearrangement uses TRBV5-6 and TRBJ1-6; possibly TRBD1 for D (6 bases). The CDR3 extends over 15 amino acids. Deletions cut 1 base from V and 7 bases from J, with 12 bases between. Germline CDR1 reads SGHDT; CDR2 reads YYEEEE. CDR3 coding DNA: TGTGCCAGCAGCTTGTATCAGGGGTGGAATTCACCCCTCCACTTT. This translates into CASSLYQGWNSPLHF.

The chain links TRBV28 to TRBJ1-5; D call uncertain. The germline gives CDR1 MDHEN, CDR2 SYDVKM. The length of the CDR3 is 12 residues. V gave up 5 bases and J gave up 4 bases, with 6 bases separating them. CDR3 sequence: CASSTLNQPQHF. The CDR3 DNA reads as TGTGCCAGCAGTACGCTAAATCAGCCCCAGCATTTT.

The chain is built from TRBV10-3 and TRBJ1-4, with 7 nucleotides matching TRBD1. Losses at the gene ends were 0 bases for V and 7 bases for J; bases not matched to a gene: 8. There are 16 residues in the CDR3. The germline gives CDR1 ENHRY, CDR2 SYGVKD. The CDR3 coding sequence is TGTGCCATCAGTGAGTCGCTTTTACAGGGGTCTGAAAAACTGTTTTTT. Translating it yields CAISESLLQGSEKLFF.

This clone has just one count. The chain couples TRBV6-5 to TRBJ2-1, with D possibly TRBD2 on 6 matching bases. The ends were cut back, 3 bases at V and 3 bases at J, with 12 bases in the middle. Germline loops: CDR1 MNHEY, CDR2 SVGAGI. The CDR3 loop spans 15 amino acids. DNA of the CDR3: TGTGCCAGCAGTTATGGGGGGTCGATCTACAATGAGCAGTTCTTC. Translation gives CASSYGGSIYNEQFF.

The chain links TRBV28 to TRBJ2-5, with unresolved D. Germline V CDR1 and CDR2: MDHEN, SYDVKM. The CDR3 loop spans 14 amino acids. V lost 7 bases, J lost 0 bases, and 12 bases lay in between. DNA for the CDR3: TGTGCCAGCACCCCGGTAACGTACCAAGAGACCCAGTACTTC. It is translated as CASTPVTYQETQYF.

The chain employs TRBV10-3 and TRBJ2-1, with D possibly TRBD1 on 6 matching bases. Germline CDR1 ENHRY, CDR2 SYGVKD. This CDR3 spans 16 amino acids. Trimming took 7 bases from V and 0 from J, leaving 16 bases between them. Here the CDR3 reads CAITSGTPGSYNEQFF. The CDR3, as DNA: TGTGCCATCACCTCCGGGACACCCGGCTCCTACAATGAGCAGTTCTTC.

The gene calls are TRBV10-3 and TRBJ2-1; 9 positions agree with TRBD2. Germline V gene sequence: CDR1 ENHRY, CDR2 SYGVKD. V was clipped by 7 bases and J by 0 bases; unmatched bases: 4. The CDR3 totals 15 residues. CDR3 in amino acids: CAITAGGDSYNEQFF. CDR3 bases: TGTGCCATCACGGCGGGGGGGGACTCCTACAATGAGCAGTTCTTC.

The chain uses TRBV4-2 and TRBJ1-3; possibly TRBD1 for D (5 bases). The CDR3 contains 16 residues. Trimming stripped 0 bases from V and 0 bases from J, with 9 bases between. Germline V gene lookup returns CDR1 LGHNA and CDR2 YNFKEQ. This CDR3 is CASSQERTNSGNTIYF. CDR3 sequence (DNA): TGTGCCAGCAGCCAAGAAAGGACAAACTCTGGAAACACCATATATTTT.

This clone was counted once. CDR3 in DNA: TGCAGCGTTCCCACAGGCACCGGGGAGCTGTTTTTT. Amino acids: CSVPTGTGELFF. The rearrangement joins TRBV29-1 to TRBJ2-2; perhaps TRBD1 as D (5 bases). This CDR3 has 12 residues. Trimming left V 5 bases short and J 4 bases short, with 8 bases between. Looked up from germline, CDR1 is SQVTM and CDR2 is ANQGSEA.

The V call is TRBV28, the J call TRBJ2-7, with a possible D match to TRBD2 (6 bases). Trimming took 3 bases from V and 4 from J, leaving 19 bases between them. Germline lookup yields CDR1 MDHEN and CDR2 SYDVKM. The CDR3 is 16 residues long. The CDR3 sequence is CASSFGGLGRRYEQYF. The CDR3 nucleotides read TGTGCCAGCAGTTTCGGGGGTTTGGGGAGGCGGTACGAGCAGTACTTC.

The chain links TRBV6-6 to TRBJ2-3; 7 positions agree with TRBD2. Looked up from germline, CDR1 is MNHNY and CDR2 is SVGAGI (reference sequence). The CDR3 runs 15 residues. Trimming cost V 5 bases and J 0 bases; bases outside gene matches: 5. The CDR3 is CASSHTSDSTDTQYF. The DNA of the CDR3 is TGTGCCAGCAGTCACACTAGCGACAGCACAGATACGCAGTATTTT.

The chain recombines TRBV28 with TRBJ1-6; D gene uncertain. The CDR3 covers 15 residues. CDR1 is MDHEN and CDR2 is SYDVKM in the germline V gene. V lost 2 bases and J 9 bases, leaving 14 bases between the germline ends. The chain's CDR3 is CASSLSSPSLSPLHF. DNA for the CDR3: TGTGCCAGCAGTTTAAGCTCTCCTTCGCTTTCACCCCTCCACTTT.

V gene TRBV12-5 combines with J gene TRBJ2-3, with 13 bases aligning to TRBD2. CDR1 and CDR2 from the germline V gene are LGHNT and FRNRAP. The J segment lost 2 bases and the V segment lost 1 base, leaving 3 bases of the junction unmatched. CDR3 length: 17 residues. The CDR3 DNA is TGTGCTAGTGGTTTGGCGACTAGCGGGGGGATCACAGATACGCAGTATTTT. Translating it yields CASGLATSGGITDTQYF.

The chain joins TRBV5-5 to TRBJ1-5, with unresolved D. The CDR3 is 13 residues long. The ends were cut back, 0 bases at V and 11 bases at J, with 12 bases in the middle. In germline, CDR1 is SGHKS, CDR2 YYEKEE (reference sequence). The CDR3 here is CASSLGPSEAQHF. The CDR3 DNA follows: TGTGCCAGCAGCTTGGGGCCATCCGAGGCCCAGCATTTT.

This clone has just one count. The J gene is TRBJ2-3, the V gene TRBV9; TRBD1 agrees at 9 bases. Germline-derived CDR1 and CDR2 are SGDLS and YYNGEE. V was clipped by 3 bases and J by 2 bases; unmatched bases: 7. The CDR3 extends over 16 amino acids. This CDR3 is CASSARQGVYTDTQYF. The CDR3 coding sequence is TGTGCCAGCAGCGCTCGACAGGGGGTTTACACAGATACGCAGTATTTT.

This chain connects TRBV9 to TRBJ1-2, with D perhaps TRBD1 (6 bases). V lost 4 bases and J 3 bases, leaving 19 bases between the germline ends. This CDR3 comprises 16 residues. Germline V lookup: CDR1 SGDLS, CDR2 YYNGEE. CDR3 sequence reads: CASSHGGGGAYYGYTF. In DNA form, the CDR3 reads TGTGCCAGCAGCCATGGTGGTGGGGGGGCCTACTATGGCTACACCTTC. The full variable domain, in which reference TRBV9 and TRBJ1-2 provide the parts outside the CDR3, is DSGVTQTPKHLITATGQRVTLRCSPRSGDLSVYWYQQSLDQGLQFLIQYYNGEERAKGNILERFSAQQFPDLHSELNLSSLELGDSALYFCASSHGGGGAYYGYTFGSGTRLTVV.